The T cell receptor beta chain under discussion was sequenced for a study of T cells in Graves' hyperthyroidism and ophthalmopathy. This clonotype was observed many times. RNA transcripts gave rise to amplified TCR beta CDR3 regions. Primed by the HTBI set, a first-round RT-PCR was run on the TCR CDR3. TCRdb reanalysed the multiplex PCR reads using MiXCR and keeps one entry per CDR3 protein. The data contain 250,000 to 300,000 distinct CDR3 sequences, about 17% of them singletons. Trimming cost V 6 bases and J 4 bases, with 19 bases left between them. Germline lookup yields CDR1 SQVTM and CDR2 ANQGSEA. The CDR3 totals 14 residues.

V usage is TRBV29-1 and J usage is TRBJ2-7; no firm D call. The TCR was taken from an older woman with Graves' ophthalmopathy. The sample was blood. The CDR3 nucleotides read TGCAGCGTCCCAGTGGGAAGCCTCGGATACGAGCAGTACTTC. This encodes CSVPVGSLGYEQYF.